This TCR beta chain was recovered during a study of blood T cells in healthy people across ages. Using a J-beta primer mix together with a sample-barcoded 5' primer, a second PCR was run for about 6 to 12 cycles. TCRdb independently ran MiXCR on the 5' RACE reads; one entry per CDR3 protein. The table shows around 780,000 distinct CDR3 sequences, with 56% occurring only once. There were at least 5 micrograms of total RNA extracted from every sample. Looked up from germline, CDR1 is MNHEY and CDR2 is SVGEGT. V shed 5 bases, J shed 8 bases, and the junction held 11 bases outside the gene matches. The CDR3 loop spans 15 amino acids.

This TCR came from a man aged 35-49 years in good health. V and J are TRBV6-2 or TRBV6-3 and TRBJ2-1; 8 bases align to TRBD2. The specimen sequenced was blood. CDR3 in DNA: TGTGCCAGCAGTACCGGGACTAGGAGTTTCGATGAGCAGTTCTTC. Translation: CASSTGTRSFDEQFF.